One T cell receptor (beta chain) is described in this entry. The sample belongs to a study of blood T cell repertoires in COVID-19. Methods used by the authors: Reference gene primer amplification yielded estimated nucleated cell counts. The data were produced by immunoSEQ multiplex PCR, yet TCRdb's version contains in-frame clones alone and is incomplete. V and J calls and clone size are copied from that table; D and trimming were computed from the DNA. The top ten hold more than 1% of the sample, which has about 380,000 clones, around nine tenths seen once. V shed 0 bases and J 3 bases; nucleotides not matched to a gene: 7. Germline V gives CDR1 SGHRS, CDR2 YFSETQ. The CDR3 has 18 amino acids. Participants had their cohort set by participant-reported clinical history.

The chain carries TRBV5-1 and TRBJ2-3, with 13 bases that match TRBD2. The receptor's source is a woman between 18 and 30 years old who had recovered from COVID-19. The material sequenced was PBMCs or T cells enriched from blood (not recorded which). CDR3 bases: TGCGCCAGCAGCTTGGCCCCAAGGACTAGCGGGGGTACAGATACGCAGTATTTT. Amino acids: CASSLAPRTSGGTDTQYF.